The TCR beta chain under discussion was sequenced for a study of vaccination effects on CD4 cells after COVID-19. Study overall: Post-vaccine sample collection fell at a median of 72 days after the second dose.

It was after roughly 11 days of culture that CD4+ T cells were isolated. Everyone in the study got two shots of either the BNT162b2 or mRNA-1273 vaccine. Cultures received IL-2 medium that replaced half the medium on days 3 and 7. Sequencing used immunoSEQ multiplex PCR; TCRdb keeps in-frame clones, though not all of them. The profile shows about 47,000 clones, just over 70% of them singletons. Remarks on this clone: No antigen is known for it.

The study, taken as a whole, reports: Among infection- and vaccine-induced clones, marked clonal contraction occurred late after vaccination. Convalescent patients were scarce in the study, and it lacked early post-infection timepoints.

The source was CD4+ T cells from PBMCs cultured without peptide, collected after COVID-19 vaccination. This clonotype was obtained from a human donor who received a COVID-19 vaccine.

The CDR3 spells CASSPIKARGQEKLFF. The CDR3, as DNA: TGTGCCAGCAGCCCCATCAAGGCTAGGGGCCAGGAAAAACTGTTTTTT. The chain links TRBV7-8 to TRBJ1-4, with TRBD1 as a possible D gene (5 bases). In germline, CDR1 is SGHVS, CDR2 FQNEAQ. V lost 5 bases to trimming and J lost 8 bases, with 21 bases between them. The CDR3 runs to 16 residues.